The following is a T cell receptor (beta chain) sequence with its context. Profiled with immunoSEQ multiplex PCR; TCRdb holds only in-frame clones, not every one. The sample has some 90,000 clones; around 88% are singletons. The record originates from a study of blood T cell repertoires in COVID-19. Study summary: Sites in the United States, Italy and Spain provided acute and convalescent COVID-19 samples. The analysed material was cDNA or gDNA that came from T cells, B-cell-depleted T cells, or PBMCs.

The TCR was taken from a woman over 75 with acute or convalescent COVID-19. The sample was peripheral blood.

The CDR3 spells CASSSQTAEAFF. Written as DNA, the CDR3 is TGTGCCAGCAGCTCCCAGACAGCTGAAGCTTTCTTT. This chain uses TRBV5-4 with TRBJ1-1, with TRBD1 as a possible D gene (5 bases). Trimming removed 3 bases at V and 6 bases at J, with 9 bases between. Looked up from germline, CDR1 is SGHNT and CDR2 is YYREEE (reference sequence). There are 12 residues in the CDR3.